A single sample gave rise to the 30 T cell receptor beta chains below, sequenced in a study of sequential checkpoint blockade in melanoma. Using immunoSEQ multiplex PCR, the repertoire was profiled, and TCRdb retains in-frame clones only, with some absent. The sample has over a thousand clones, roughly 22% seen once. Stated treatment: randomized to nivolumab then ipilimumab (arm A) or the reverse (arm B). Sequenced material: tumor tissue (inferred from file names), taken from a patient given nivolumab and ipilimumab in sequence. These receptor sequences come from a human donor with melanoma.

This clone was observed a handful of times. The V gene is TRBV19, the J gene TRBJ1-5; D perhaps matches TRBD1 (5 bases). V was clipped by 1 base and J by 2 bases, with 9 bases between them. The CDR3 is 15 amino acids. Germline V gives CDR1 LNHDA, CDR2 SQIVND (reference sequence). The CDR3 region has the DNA TGTGCCAGTAGTATAGCTAGGGGAGGCAATCAGCCCCAGCATTTT. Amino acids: CASSIARGGNQPQHF.

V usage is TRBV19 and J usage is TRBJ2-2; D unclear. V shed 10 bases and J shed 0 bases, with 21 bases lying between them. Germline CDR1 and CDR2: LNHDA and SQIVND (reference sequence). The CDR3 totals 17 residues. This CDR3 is CATSGRVGSTNTGELFF. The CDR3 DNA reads TGTGCCACCTCTGGTCGAGTAGGGTCCACGAACACCGGGGAGCTGTTTTTT.

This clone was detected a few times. The CDR3 nucleotides read TGTGCCAGCCACCCCGAAAAGTCGATCAATGAGCAGTTCTTC. Residues: CASHPEKSINEQFF. The chain uses TRBV6-8 and TRBJ2-1; D ambiguous. V gave up 8 bases and J gave up 6 bases, with 17 bases separating them. The CDR3 is 14 residues long. The germline CDR1 and CDR2 sequences are MNHGY and SAAAGT.

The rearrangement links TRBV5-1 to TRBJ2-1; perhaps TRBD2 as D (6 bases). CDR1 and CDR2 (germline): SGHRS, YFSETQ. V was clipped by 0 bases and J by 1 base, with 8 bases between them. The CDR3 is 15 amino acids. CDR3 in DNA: TGCGCCAGCAGCTTGGAAGGAGGGTCCTACAATGAGCAGTTCTTC. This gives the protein CASSLEGGSYNEQFF.

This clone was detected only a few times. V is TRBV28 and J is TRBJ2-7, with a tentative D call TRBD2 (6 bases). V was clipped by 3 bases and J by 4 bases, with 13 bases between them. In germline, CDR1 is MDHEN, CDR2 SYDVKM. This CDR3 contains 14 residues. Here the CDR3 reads CASSFYAGTYEQYF. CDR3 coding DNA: TGTGCCAGCAGTTTTTACGCAGGGACTTACGAGCAGTACTTC.

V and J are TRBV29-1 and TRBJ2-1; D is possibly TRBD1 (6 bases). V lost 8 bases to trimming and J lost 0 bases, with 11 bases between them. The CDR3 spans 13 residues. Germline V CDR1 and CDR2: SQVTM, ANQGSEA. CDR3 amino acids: CSIKDSSYNEQFF. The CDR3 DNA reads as TGCAGCATTAAGGACAGCTCCTACAATGAGCAGTTCTTC.

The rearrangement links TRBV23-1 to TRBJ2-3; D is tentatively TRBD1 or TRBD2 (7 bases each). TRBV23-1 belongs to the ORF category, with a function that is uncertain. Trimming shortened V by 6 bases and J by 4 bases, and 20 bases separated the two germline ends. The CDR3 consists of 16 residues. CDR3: CASSPGQGGSPDTQYF. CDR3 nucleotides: TGCGCCAGCAGCCCCGGGCAGGGGGGGTCTCCAGATACGCAGTATTTT.

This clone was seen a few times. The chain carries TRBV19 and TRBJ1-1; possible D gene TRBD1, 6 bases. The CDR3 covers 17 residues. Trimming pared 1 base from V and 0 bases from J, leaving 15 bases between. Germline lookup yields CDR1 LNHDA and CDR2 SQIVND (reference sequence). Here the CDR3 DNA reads TGTGCCAGTAGTATAGCCAGGGGAAGCGACATGAACACTGAAGCTTTCTTT. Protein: CASSIARGSDMNTEAFF.

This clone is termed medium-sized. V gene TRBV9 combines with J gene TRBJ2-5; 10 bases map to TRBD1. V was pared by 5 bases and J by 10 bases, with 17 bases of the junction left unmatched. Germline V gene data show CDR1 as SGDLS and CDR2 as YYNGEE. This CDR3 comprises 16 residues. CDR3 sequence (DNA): TGTGCCAGCAGTGAAGCGGGGAGGGGACAGGGGACGTACCAGTACTTC. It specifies CASSEAGRGQGTYQYF. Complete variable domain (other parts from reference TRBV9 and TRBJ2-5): DSGVTQTPKHLITATGQRVTLRCSPRSGDLSVYWYQQSLDQGLQFLIQYYNGEERAKGNILERFSAQQFPDLHSELNLSSLELGDSALYFCASSEAGRGQGTYQYFGPGTRLLVL.

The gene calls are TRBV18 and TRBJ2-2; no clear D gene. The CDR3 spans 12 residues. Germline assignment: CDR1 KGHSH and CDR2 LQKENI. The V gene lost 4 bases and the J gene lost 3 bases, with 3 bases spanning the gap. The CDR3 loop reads CASSRDTGELFF. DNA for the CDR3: TGTGCCAGCTCACGCGACACCGGGGAGCTGTTTTTT.

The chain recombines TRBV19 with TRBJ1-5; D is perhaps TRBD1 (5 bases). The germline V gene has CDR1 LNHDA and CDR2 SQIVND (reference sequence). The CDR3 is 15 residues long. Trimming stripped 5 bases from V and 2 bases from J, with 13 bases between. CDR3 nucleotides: TGTGCCAGTAGTGAGGGAAGGGGCGGCAATCAGCCCCAGCATTTT. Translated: CASSEGRGGNQPQHF. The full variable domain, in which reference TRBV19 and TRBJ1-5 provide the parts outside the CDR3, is DGGITQSPKYLFRKEGQNVTLSCEQNLNHDAMYWYRQDPGQGLRLIYYSQIVNDFQKGDIAEGYSVSREKKESFPLTVTSAQKNPTAFYLCASSEGRGGNQPQHFGDGTRLSIL.

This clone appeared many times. DNA for the CDR3: TGTGCCAGCAGCCGGGGGCTAGCGGGAAGCACAGATACGCAGTATTTT. Translation gives CASSRGLAGSTDTQYF. V and J are TRBV11-3 and TRBJ2-3; TRBD2 aligns across 9 bases. The CDR3 consists of 16 residues. J was trimmed by 0 bases and V by 5 bases; bases with no gene match: 6. Germline V CDR1 and CDR2: SGHNT, YENEEA.

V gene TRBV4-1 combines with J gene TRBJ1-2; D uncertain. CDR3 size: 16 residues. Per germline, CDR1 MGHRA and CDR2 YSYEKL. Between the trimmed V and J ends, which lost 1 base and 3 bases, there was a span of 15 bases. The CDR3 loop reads CASSQGAGISYYGYTF. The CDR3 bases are TGCGCCAGCAGCCAAGGGGCCGGGATCAGCTACTATGGCTACACCTTC.

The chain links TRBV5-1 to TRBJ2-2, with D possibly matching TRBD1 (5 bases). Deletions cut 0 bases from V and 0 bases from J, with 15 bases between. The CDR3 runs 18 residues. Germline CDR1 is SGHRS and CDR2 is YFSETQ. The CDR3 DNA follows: TGCGCCAGCAGCTTGGAACAGGCCGAGTTCGCGAACACCGGGGAGCTGTTTTTT. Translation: CASSLEQAEFANTGELFF.

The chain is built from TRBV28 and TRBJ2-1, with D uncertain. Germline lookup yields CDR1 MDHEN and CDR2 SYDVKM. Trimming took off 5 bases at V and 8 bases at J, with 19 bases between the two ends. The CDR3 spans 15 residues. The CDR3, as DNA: TGTGCCAGCAGTCCGCGTGGCTTAGGTACCCATGAGCAGTTCTTC. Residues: CASSPRGLGTHEQFF.

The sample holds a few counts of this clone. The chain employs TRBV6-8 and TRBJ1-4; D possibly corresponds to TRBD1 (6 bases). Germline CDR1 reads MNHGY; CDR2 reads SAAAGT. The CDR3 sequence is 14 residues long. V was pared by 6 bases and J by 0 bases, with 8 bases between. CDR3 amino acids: CASRDSTTNEKLFF. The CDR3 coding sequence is TGTGCCAGCAGGGACAGTACAACTAATGAAAAACTGTTTTTT.

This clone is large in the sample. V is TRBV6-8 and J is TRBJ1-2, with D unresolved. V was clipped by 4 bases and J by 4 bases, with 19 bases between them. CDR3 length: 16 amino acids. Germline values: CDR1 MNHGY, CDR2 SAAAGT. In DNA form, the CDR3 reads TGTGCCAGCAGTTTACAAACCGGGAGTGGTACCTATGGCTACACCTTC. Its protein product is CASSLQTGSGTYGYTF.

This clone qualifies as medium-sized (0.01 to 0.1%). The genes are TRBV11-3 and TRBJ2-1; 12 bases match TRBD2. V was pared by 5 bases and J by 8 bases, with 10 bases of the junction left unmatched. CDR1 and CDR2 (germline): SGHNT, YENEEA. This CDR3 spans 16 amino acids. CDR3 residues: CASSGSTSGSWDEQFF. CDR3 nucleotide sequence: TGTGCCAGCAGCGGATCGACTAGCGGGAGTTGGGATGAGCAGTTCTTC.

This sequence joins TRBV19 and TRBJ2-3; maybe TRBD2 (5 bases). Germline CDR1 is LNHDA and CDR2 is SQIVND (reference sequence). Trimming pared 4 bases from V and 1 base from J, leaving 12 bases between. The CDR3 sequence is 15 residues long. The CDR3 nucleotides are TGTGCCAGTAGTAAGACTATTCTCGGCACAGATACGCAGTATTTT. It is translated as CASSKTILGTDTQYF. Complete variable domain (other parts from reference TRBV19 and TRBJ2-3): DGGITQSPKYLFRKEGQNVTLSCEQNLNHDAMYWYRQDPGQGLRLIYYSQIVNDFQKGDIAEGYSVSREKKESFPLTVTSAQKNPTAFYLCASSKTILGTDTQYFGPGTRLTVL.

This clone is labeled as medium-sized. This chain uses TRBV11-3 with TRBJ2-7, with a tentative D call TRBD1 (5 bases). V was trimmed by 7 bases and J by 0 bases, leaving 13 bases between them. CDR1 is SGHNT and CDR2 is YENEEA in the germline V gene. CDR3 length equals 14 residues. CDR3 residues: CASIQAGISYEQYF. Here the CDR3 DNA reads TGTGCCAGCATCCAGGCAGGGATCTCCTACGAGCAGTACTTC.

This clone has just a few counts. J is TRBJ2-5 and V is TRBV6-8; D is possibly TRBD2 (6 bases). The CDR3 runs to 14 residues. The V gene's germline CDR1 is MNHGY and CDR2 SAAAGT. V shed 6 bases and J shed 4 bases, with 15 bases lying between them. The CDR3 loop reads CASSRIAEGETQYF. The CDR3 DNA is TGTGCCAGCAGCCGTATTGCGGAGGGAGAGACCCAGTACTTC.

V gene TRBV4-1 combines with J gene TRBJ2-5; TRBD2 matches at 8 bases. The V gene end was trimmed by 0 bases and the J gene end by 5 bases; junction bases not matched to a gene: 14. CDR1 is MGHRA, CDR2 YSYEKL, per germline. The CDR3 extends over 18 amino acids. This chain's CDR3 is CASSQDSAGGSSGETQYF. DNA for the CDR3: TGCGCCAGCAGCCAAGACAGCGCGGGGGGTTCCTCAGGCGAGACCCAGTACTTC.

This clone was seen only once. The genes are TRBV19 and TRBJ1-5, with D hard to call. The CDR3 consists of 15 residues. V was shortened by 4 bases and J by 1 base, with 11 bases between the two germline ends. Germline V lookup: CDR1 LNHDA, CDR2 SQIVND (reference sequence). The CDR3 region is CASSREGMSNQPQHF. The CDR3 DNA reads TGTGCCAGTAGTAGGGAGGGTATGAGCAATCAGCCCCAGCATTTT. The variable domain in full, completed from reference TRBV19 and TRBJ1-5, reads DGGITQSPKYLFRKEGQNVTLSCEQNLNHDAMYWYRQDPGQGLRLIYYSQIVNDFQKGDIAEGYSVSREKKESFPLTVTSAQKNPTAFYLCASSREGMSNQPQHFGDGTRLSIL.

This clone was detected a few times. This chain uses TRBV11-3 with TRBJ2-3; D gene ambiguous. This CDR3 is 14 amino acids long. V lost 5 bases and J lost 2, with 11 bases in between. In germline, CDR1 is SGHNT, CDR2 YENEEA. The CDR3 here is CASSPGGATDTQYF. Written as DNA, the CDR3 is TGTGCCAGCAGCCCCGGTGGCGCCACAGATACGCAGTATTTT.

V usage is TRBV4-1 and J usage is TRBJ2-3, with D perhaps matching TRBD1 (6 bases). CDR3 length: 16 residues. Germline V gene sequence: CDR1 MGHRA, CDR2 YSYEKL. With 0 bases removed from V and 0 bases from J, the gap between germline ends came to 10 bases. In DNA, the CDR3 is TGCGCCAGCAGCCAAGATCGGGACACCAGCACAGATACGCAGTATTTT. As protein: CASSQDRDTSTDTQYF.

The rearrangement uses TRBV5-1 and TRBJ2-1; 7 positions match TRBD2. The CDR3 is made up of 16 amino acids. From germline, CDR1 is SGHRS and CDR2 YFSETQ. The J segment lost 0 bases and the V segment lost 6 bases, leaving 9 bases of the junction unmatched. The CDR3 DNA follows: TGCGCCAGCACCCAAACCGGGGGGAGCTCCTACAATGAGCAGTTCTTC. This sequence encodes CASTQTGGSSYNEQFF.

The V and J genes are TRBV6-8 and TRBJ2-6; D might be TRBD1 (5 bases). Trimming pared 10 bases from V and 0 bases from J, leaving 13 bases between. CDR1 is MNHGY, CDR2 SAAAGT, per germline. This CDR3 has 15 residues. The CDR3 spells CAIRDQSSGANVLTF. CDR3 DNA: TGTGCCATCAGGGATCAAAGCTCTGGGGCCAACGTCCTGACTTTC.

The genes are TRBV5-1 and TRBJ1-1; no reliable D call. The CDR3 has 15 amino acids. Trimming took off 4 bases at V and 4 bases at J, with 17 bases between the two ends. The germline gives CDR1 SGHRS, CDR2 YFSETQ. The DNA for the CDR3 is TGCGCCAGCAGCCTCTTAGAAGGAGGAGTCACTGAAGCTTTCTTT. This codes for CASSLLEGGVTEAFF.

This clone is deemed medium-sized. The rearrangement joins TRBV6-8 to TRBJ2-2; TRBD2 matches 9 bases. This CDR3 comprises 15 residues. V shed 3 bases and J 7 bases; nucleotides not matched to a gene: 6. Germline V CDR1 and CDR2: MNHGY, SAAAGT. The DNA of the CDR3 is TGTGCCAGCAGTTATGTAGCGGGAGTGAGCGGGGAGCTGTTTTTT. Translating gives CASSYVAGVSGELFF.

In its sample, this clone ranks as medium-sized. The DNA for the CDR3 is TGTGCCAGCAGTTACTCCCCGAGACAGGAACACAATGAGCAGTTCTTC. Amino acids: CASSYSPRQEHNEQFF. V usage is TRBV6-8 and J usage is TRBJ2-1, with D perhaps matching TRBD1 (6 bases). CDR3 length: 16 amino acids. The germline CDR1 and CDR2 sequences are MNHGY and SAAAGT. V lost 0 bases and J lost 5, with 14 bases in between.